The clone carrying this T cell receptor beta chain came up a few times. The antigen is undetermined. The germline V and J ends were trimmed by 2 bases and 10 bases, with 18 bases remaining between them. Germline values: CDR1 SGHTA, CDR2 FQGNSA. This CDR3 spans 16 amino acids. TCRdb keeps only in-frame clones here, not all; method: immunoSEQ multiplex PCR. This sample has some 59,000 clones, with 87% found just once. The sample is drawn from a study of OX40 agonist ivuxolimab in advanced cancers. Whole-study findings and limits: Some nonresponders likewise displayed low normalized T-cell clonal expansion. The work left the antigen specificity of expanded peripheral T cells undetermined.

The sequencing used CD4+ or CD8+ T cells sorted from blood, collected in a trial of the OX40 agonist ivuxolimab. The clonotype was recovered from an adult with an advanced solid tumor such as melanoma, head and neck, liver or kidney cancer. V usage is TRBV7-2 and J usage is TRBJ1-6; maybe TRBD1 (6 bases). This CDR3 is CASSLRPTGLESPLHF. The CDR3 coding sequence is TGTGCCAGCAGCTTACGACCTACAGGGTTAGAATCACCCCTCCACTTT. Looking up the rest from reference TRBV7-2 and TRBJ1-6 gives the full variable domain: GAGVSQSPSNKVTEKGKDVELRCDPISGHTALYWYRQSLGQGLEFLIYFQGNSAPDKSGLPSDRFSAERTGGSVSTLTIQRTQQEDSAVYLCASSLRPTGLESPLHFGNGTRLTVT.